This passage covers 28 T cell receptor beta chains from one sample sequenced in a study of blood T cell repertoires in COVID-19. Here immunoSEQ multiplex PCR was the method, and the copy in TCRdb shows in-frame clones only, minus some. The table lists 200,000 to 250,000 clones, 70% to 90% of them singletons, with about 4.3% in the top ten. Material for sequencing was PBMCs or T cells enriched from blood (not recorded which). These receptors were collected from a man aged 25 to 40 with acute COVID-19.

This chain links TRBV30 with TRBJ1-1, with TRBD1 matching 8 bases. CDR1 GTSNPN and CDR2 SVGIG come from the germline V gene (reference sequence). V lost 4 bases and J lost 3; bases outside the gene matches: 1. The CDR3 totals 12 residues. CDR3 sequence reads: CAWMDRDTEAFF. The CDR3 bases are TGTGCCTGGATGGACAGGGACACTGAAGCTTTCTTT. The variable domain in full, with the rest retrieved from reference TRBV30 and TRBJ1-1, is SQTIHQWPATLVQPVGSPLSLECTVEGTSNPNLYWYRQAAGRGLQLLFYSVGIGQISSEVPQNLSASRPQDRQFILSSKKLLLSDSGFYLCAWMDRDTEAFFGQGTRLTVV.

V gene TRBV10-2 combines with J gene TRBJ1-1; no clear D gene. This CDR3 spans 14 amino acids. V was trimmed by 7 bases and J by 1 base, leaving 13 bases between them. The germline V gene encodes CDR1 WSHSY and CDR2 SAAADI. CDR3: CASKRFGPNTEAFF. Written as DNA, the CDR3 is TGCGCCAGCAAGCGCTTTGGTCCGAACACTGAAGCTTTCTTT.

This chain links TRBV28 with TRBJ2-1; 7 bases align to TRBD1. V shed 3 bases and J 4 bases; nucleotides not matched to a gene: 12. Germline V gene data show CDR1 as MDHEN and CDR2 as SYDVKM. This CDR3 is built from 17 residues. CDR3: CASSFPKTGQSYNEQFF. The CDR3 region has the DNA TGTGCCAGCAGTTTCCCTAAAACGGGACAGAGTTACAATGAGCAGTTCTTC.

The gene calls are TRBV5-5 and TRBJ2-7; a weak D match, TRBD1 (6 bases). The ends were cut back, 4 bases at V and 3 bases at J, with 17 bases in the middle. This CDR3 has 15 amino acids. Per the germline V gene, CDR1 is SGHKS and CDR2 is YYEKEE (reference sequence). CDR3 sequence reads: CASSRTGSGGYEQYF. Written as DNA, the CDR3 is TGTGCCAGCAGCCGCACAGGGTCCGGTGGCTACGAGCAGTACTTC.

This sequence joins TRBV30 and TRBJ2-2; tentative D call: TRBD1 (6 bases). V was clipped by 3 bases and J by 6 bases, with 14 bases between them. Germline CDR1 GTSNPN, CDR2 SVGIG (reference sequence). CDR3 length: 14 amino acids. CDR3 sequence reads: CAWRSITGPGELFF. The CDR3 DNA follows: TGTGCCTGGAGATCTATTACAGGGCCCGGGGAGCTGTTTTTT.

In the case of this clone: The same CDR3 can be traced to other DNA sequences in this sample. The chain links TRBV5-1 to TRBJ1-2; no clear D gene. Germline V lookup: CDR1 SGHRS, CDR2 YFSETQ. Trimming shortened V by 0 bases and J by 5 bases, and 8 bases separated the two germline ends. There are 13 residues in the CDR3. The CDR3 DNA reads as TGCGCCAGCAGCTTGGGGCAGACTTATGGCTACACCTTC. Translated: CASSLGQTYGYTF.

The J gene is TRBJ1-1, the V gene TRBV3-1 (or the pseudogene TRBV3-2), with unresolved D. The CDR3 consists of 12 residues. V gave up 2 bases and J gave up 3 bases, with 4 bases separating them. Germline lookup yields CDR1 LGHDT and CDR2 YNNKEL (reference sequence). The CDR3 sequence: CASSQSYTEAFF. The CDR3 region has the DNA TGTGCCAGCAGCCAATCGTACACTGAAGCTTTCTTT.

The chain carries TRBV7-9 and TRBJ2-3, with D perhaps matching TRBD1 (6 bases). Germline loops: CDR1 SEHNR, CDR2 FQNEAQ (reference sequence). Trimming removed 5 bases at V and 4 bases at J, with 16 bases between. The CDR3 extends over 15 amino acids. The CDR3 DNA sequence: TGTGCCAGCAGCGTATCAGGGGATTCGGCAGATACGCAGTATTTT. This encodes CASSVSGDSADTQYF.

This clone has only one observation. The chain links TRBV27 to TRBJ2-5, with TRBD2 as a possible D gene (7 bases). The CDR3 totals 16 residues. Trimming stripped 4 bases from V and 5 bases from J, with 20 bases between. The V gene's germline CDR1 is MNHEY and CDR2 SMNVEV (reference sequence). The CDR3 loop is CASSSNPRGGGETQYF. CDR3 sequence (DNA): TGTGCCAGCAGTTCCAACCCCCGCGGGGGCGGTGAGACCCAGTACTTC.

The gene calls are TRBV10-3 and TRBJ2-1; TRBD1 matches 12 bases. Unmatched junction bases numbered 11, after V lost 10 bases and J lost 10 bases. Per the germline V gene, CDR1 is ENHRY and CDR2 is SYGVKD. This CDR3 has 14 residues. CDR3 nucleotide sequence: TGTGCCACTCTAACGGGACAGGGGGCAAGAGAGCAGTTCTTC. It specifies CATLTGQGAREQFF.

This clone has a handful of counts. The V call is TRBV6-2 or TRBV6-3, the J call TRBJ2-2; TRBD2 aligns across 15 bases. V was pared by 6 bases and J by 6 bases, with 2 bases of the junction left unmatched. CDR1 MNHEY and CDR2 SVGEGT come from the germline V gene. This CDR3 spans 15 amino acids. This CDR3 is CASSRTSGGAGELFF. In DNA, the CDR3 is TGTGCCAGCAGCCGGACTAGCGGGGGGGCCGGGGAGCTGTTTTTT.

V usage is TRBV19 and J usage is TRBJ1-3; D possibly corresponds to TRBD1 (5 bases). CDR1 is LNHDA and CDR2 is SQIVND in the germline V gene (reference sequence). The ends were cut back, 4 bases at V and 0 bases at J, with 10 bases in the middle. This CDR3 is built from 15 residues. CDR3 residues: CASSTQTASGNTIYF. The CDR3 nucleotides read TGTGCCAGTAGTACTCAGACAGCCTCTGGAAACACCATATATTTT.

The CDR3 bases are TGTGCCAGCAGCGTCCCCGGGGGCGAGCAGTACTTC. Residues: CASSVPGGEQYF. V usage is TRBV7-9 and J usage is TRBJ2-7; possibly TRBD2 for D (6 bases). The CDR3 sequence is 12 residues long. The ends were cut back, 5 bases at V and 6 bases at J, with 11 bases in the middle. Looked up from germline, CDR1 is SEHNR and CDR2 is FQNEAQ (reference sequence). Combining the CDR3 with reference TRBV7-9 and TRBJ2-7 gives the whole variable domain DTGVSQNPRHKITKRGQNVTFRCDPISEHNRLYWYRQTLGQGPEFLTYFQNEAQLEKSRLLSDRFSAERPKGSFSTLEIQRTEQGDSAMYLCASSVPGGEQYFGPGTRLTVT.

Details on this clone: The same CDR3 is also encoded by other DNA sequences in this sample. The chain couples TRBV5-1 to TRBJ2-1; D gene ambiguous. Trimming took 4 bases from V and 9 from J, leaving 8 bases between them. The CDR3 has 11 residues. CDR1 SGHRS and CDR2 YFSETQ come from the germline V gene. DNA of the CDR3: TGCGCCAGCAGCCTTGTTAGTGAGCAGTTCTTC. It is translated as CASSLVSEQFF.

This clone occurred many times. The V and J genes are TRBV12-3 or TRBV12-4 and TRBJ1-2; no firm D call. V lost 2 bases to trimming and J lost 5 bases, with 3 bases between them. The CDR3 is made up of 11 amino acids. The CDR3 loop reads CASSLTYGYTF. CDR3 coding DNA: TGTGCCAGCAGTTTAACTTATGGCTACACCTTC.

The chain recombines TRBV27 with TRBJ2-2; D is ambiguous. CDR3 length: 15 amino acids. The germline V gene encodes CDR1 MNHEY and CDR2 SMNVEV (reference sequence). Trimming removed 2 bases from V and 0 bases from J, with 7 bases in between. CDR3 bases: TGTGCCAGCAGTTTAATATCGGCGAACACCGGGGAGCTGTTTTTT. Translation gives CASSLISANTGELFF.

V and J are TRBV27 and TRBJ2-7; D is unclear. CDR1 and CDR2 from the germline V gene are MNHEY and SMNVEV (reference sequence). V was pared by 2 bases and J by 2 bases, with 7 bases between. This CDR3 is 13 amino acids long. As DNA, the CDR3 is TGTGCCAGCAGTTTAGGTAACACCTACGAGCAGTACTTC. Amino acids: CASSLGNTYEQYF.

Written as DNA, the CDR3 is TGTGCCAGTACCCGGACAGGGGGCGGCACTGAAGCTTTCTTT. Its translation: CASTRTGGGTEAFF. The chain couples TRBV19 to TRBJ1-1, with TRBD1 matching over 11 bases. The length of the CDR3 is 14 residues. V trimming: 7 bases; J trimming: 4 bases; junction bases outside the gene matches: 5. From germline, CDR1 is LNHDA and CDR2 SQIVND (reference sequence). Based on the CDR3 plus reference TRBV19 and TRBJ1-1, the full variable domain is DGGITQSPKYLFRKEGQNVTLSCEQNLNHDAMYWYRQDPGQGLRLIYYSQIVNDFQKGDIAEGYSVSREKKESFPLTVTSAQKNPTAFYLCASTRTGGGTEAFFGQGTRLTVV.

The rearrangement joins TRBV18 to TRBJ1-4; D possibly corresponds to TRBD1 (6 bases). CDR1 is KGHSH and CDR2 is LQKENI in the germline V gene. The length of the CDR3 is 16 residues. Trimming removed 1 base from V and 1 base from J, with 10 bases in between. The CDR3 spells CASSPRQAQTNEKLFF. The CDR3 DNA follows: TGTGCCAGCTCACCACGACAGGCCCAAACTAATGAAAAACTGTTTTTT.

This clone was seen a few times. The chain couples TRBV30 to TRBJ1-5; D is possibly TRBD1 (6 bases). V gave up 5 bases and J gave up 3 bases, with 8 bases separating them. The CDR3 is made up of 12 amino acids. Germline V gene sequence: CDR1 GTSNPN, CDR2 SVGIG (reference sequence). The CDR3 coding sequence is TGTGCCTGGGGACAGTTCAATCAGCCCCAGCATTTT. Translation gives CAWGQFNQPQHF.

This clone has a handful of counts. The CDR3 sequence: CASRDPGGRYGYTF. The CDR3 nucleotides read TGTGCCAGCAGAGACCCAGGGGGCAGATATGGCTACACCTTC. The chain joins TRBV6-5 to TRBJ1-2; 8 bases are a match to TRBD1. V lost 6 bases, J lost 5 bases, and 8 bases stayed unmatched. The CDR3 contains 14 residues. Germline values: CDR1 MNHEY, CDR2 SVGAGI.

This clone was seen more than once but under ten times. The chain links TRBV18 to TRBJ1-2, with TRBD1 matching 10 bases. From germline, CDR1 is KGHSH and CDR2 LQKENI. This CDR3 comprises 15 residues. The J segment lost 6 bases and the V segment lost 6 bases, leaving 10 bases of the junction unmatched. In DNA form, the CDR3 reads TGTGCCAGCTCTCCAAGCCGACAGGGGGCAGATGGCTACACCTTC. It yields the protein CASSPSRQGADGYTF.

The count of this clone is one. The J gene is TRBJ2-3, the V gene TRBV6-5, with 7 bases lining up with TRBD1. CDR3 size: 13 residues. Losses at the gene ends were 7 bases for V and 2 bases for J; bases not matched to a gene: 3. Germline-derived CDR1 and CDR2 are MNHEY and SVGAGI. CDR3 nucleotides: TGTGCCAGCAAGGGACAGAACACAGATACGCAGTATTTT. This gives the protein CASKGQNTDTQYF.

V and J are TRBV9 and TRBJ1-1; D gene uncertain. The germline V gene encodes CDR1 SGDLS and CDR2 YYNGEE. The V and J ends lost 3 bases and 6 bases respectively, with 18 bases between them. The CDR3 length is 15 residues. CDR3 DNA sequence: TGTGCCAGCAGCGCGGCCGGGTCCTTCGGTTCTGAAGCTTTCTTT. Translated: CASSAAGSFGSEAFF.

This clone has just a few counts. The J gene is TRBJ2-7, the V gene TRBV27, with D possibly TRBD2 on 6 matching bases. The CDR3 totals 13 residues. Germline V gene sequence: CDR1 MNHEY, CDR2 SMNVEV (reference sequence). Trimming stripped 3 bases from V and 6 bases from J, with 12 bases between. The CDR3 DNA reads as TGTGCCAGCAGTTTCACGACCGGGGGCGAGCAGTACTTC. This sequence encodes CASSFTTGGEQYF.

V gene TRBV2 combines with J gene TRBJ1-1; TRBD1 matches 7 bases. CDR3 length: 16 residues. Germline V CDR1 and CDR2: SNHLY, FYNNEI. Unmatched junction bases numbered 14, after V lost 8 bases and J lost 2 bases. This CDR3 is CASRTPQGGVNTEAFF. For the CDR3, the DNA is TGTGCCAGCCGAACCCCCCAGGGGGGCGTCAACACTGAAGCTTTCTTT.

V is TRBV5-5 and J is TRBJ1-2; TRBD1 agrees at 7 bases. The CDR3 extends over 15 amino acids. CDR1 is SGHKS and CDR2 is YYEKEE in the germline V gene (reference sequence). Trimming took 4 bases from V and 4 from J; bases not matched to a gene: 10. The DNA for the CDR3 is TGTGCCAGCAGCGCTATTAGACAGGGCAGCTATGGCTACACCTTC. Translation gives CASSAIRQGSYGYTF. The entire variable domain, with the rest obtained from reference TRBV5-5 and TRBJ1-2, is as follows: DAGVTQSPTHLIKTRGQQVTLRCSPISGHKSVSWYQQVLGQGPQFIFQYYEKEERGRGNFPDRFSARQFPNYSSELNVNALLLGDSALYLCASSAIRQGSYGYTFGSGTRLTVV.

The rearrangement links TRBV6-5 to TRBJ2-3; 8 bases fit TRBD2. Germline V gene lookup returns CDR1 MNHEY and CDR2 SVGAGI. CDR3 length: 14 amino acids. Trimming at V came to 7 bases and at J to 1 base, leaving 4 bases not matched to a gene. The CDR3 coding sequence is TGTGCCAGCACGTCACTAGCGGGCACAGATACGCAGTATTTT. This codes for CASTSLAGTDTQYF.